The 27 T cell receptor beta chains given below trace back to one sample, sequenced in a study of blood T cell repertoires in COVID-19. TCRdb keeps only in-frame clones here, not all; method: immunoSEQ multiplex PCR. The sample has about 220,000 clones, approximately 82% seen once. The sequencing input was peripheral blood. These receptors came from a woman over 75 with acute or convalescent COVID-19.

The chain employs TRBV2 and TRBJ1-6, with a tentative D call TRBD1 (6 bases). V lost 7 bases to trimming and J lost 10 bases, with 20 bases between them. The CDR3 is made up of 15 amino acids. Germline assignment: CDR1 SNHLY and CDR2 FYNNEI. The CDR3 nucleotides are TGTGCCAGCACATTAGACAGGACTCGGAACTCACCCCTCCACTTT. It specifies CASTLDRTRNSPLHF.

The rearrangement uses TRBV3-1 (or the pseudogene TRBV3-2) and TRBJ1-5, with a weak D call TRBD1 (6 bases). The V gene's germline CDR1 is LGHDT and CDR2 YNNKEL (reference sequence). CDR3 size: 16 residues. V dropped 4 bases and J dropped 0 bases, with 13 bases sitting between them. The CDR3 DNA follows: TGTGCCAGCAGCCCTCAGGGACAAGTTAGCAATCAGCCCCAGCATTTT. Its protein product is CASSPQGQVSNQPQHF.

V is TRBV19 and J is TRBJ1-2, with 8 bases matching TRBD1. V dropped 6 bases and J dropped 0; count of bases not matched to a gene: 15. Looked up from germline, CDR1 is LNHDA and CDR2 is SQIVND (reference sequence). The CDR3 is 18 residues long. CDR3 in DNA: TGTGCCAGTAGGACACAGGGGGTAGGAATCCTTGCTAACTATGGCTACACCTTC. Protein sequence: CASRTQGVGILANYGYTF.

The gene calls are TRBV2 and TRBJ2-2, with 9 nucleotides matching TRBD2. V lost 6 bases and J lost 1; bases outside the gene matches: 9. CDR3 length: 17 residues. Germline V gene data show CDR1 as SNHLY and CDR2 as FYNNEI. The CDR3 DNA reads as TGTGCCAGCAGGGGCGGCAGCGGGGGGCAGAACACCGGGGAGCTGTTTTTT. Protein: CASRGGSGGQNTGELFF.

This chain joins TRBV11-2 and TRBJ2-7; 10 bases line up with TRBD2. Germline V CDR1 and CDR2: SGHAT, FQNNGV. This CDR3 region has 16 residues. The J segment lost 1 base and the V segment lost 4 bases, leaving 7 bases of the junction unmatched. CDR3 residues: CASSSTSGPSSYEQYF. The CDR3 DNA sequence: TGTGCCAGCAGCTCGACTAGCGGGCCCTCATCCTACGAGCAGTACTTC.

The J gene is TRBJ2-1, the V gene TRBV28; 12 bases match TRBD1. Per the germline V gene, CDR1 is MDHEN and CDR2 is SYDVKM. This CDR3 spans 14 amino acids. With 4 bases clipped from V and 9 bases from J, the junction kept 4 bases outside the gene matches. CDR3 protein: CASSSGQGAGEQFF. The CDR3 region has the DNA TGTGCCAGCAGTTCGGGACAGGGGGCGGGTGAGCAGTTCTTC.

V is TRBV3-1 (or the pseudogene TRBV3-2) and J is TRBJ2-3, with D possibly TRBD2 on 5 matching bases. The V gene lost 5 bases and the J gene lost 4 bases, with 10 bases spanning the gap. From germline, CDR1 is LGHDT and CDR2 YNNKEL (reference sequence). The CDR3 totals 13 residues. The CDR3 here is CASSKGLSDTQYF. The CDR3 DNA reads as TGTGCCAGCAGCAAAGGACTTTCAGATACGCAGTATTTT.

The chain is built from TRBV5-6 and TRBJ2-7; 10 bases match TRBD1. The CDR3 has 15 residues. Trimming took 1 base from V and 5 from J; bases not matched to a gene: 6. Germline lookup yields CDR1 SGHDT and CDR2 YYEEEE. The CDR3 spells CASSLIPGQGNEQYF. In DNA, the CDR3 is TGTGCCAGCAGCTTGATCCCGGGACAGGGGAACGAGCAGTACTTC.

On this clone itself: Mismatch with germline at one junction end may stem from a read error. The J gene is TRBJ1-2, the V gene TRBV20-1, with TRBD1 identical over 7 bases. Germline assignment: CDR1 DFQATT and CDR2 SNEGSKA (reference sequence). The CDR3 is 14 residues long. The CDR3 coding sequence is TGCAGCGCTAGTGACAGGGTCTCTAACTATGGCTACACCTTC. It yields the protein CSASDRVSNYGYTF.

Here the CDR3 reads CATRTPTPNTGELFF. CDR3 DNA sequence: TGTGCCACCAGGACACCGACCCCGAACACCGGGGAGCTGTTTTTT. The chain links TRBV24-1 to TRBJ2-2, with no clear D. This CDR3 has 15 residues. Germline V gene data show CDR1 as KGHDR and CDR2 as SFDVKD. Trimming pared 7 bases from V and 0 bases from J, leaving 11 bases between.

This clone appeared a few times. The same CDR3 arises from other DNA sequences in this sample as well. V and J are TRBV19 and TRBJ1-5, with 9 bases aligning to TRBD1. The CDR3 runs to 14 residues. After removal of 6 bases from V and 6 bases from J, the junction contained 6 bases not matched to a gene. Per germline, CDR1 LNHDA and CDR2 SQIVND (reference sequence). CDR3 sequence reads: CASSRTGEGQPQHF. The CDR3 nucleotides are TGTGCCAGTAGCCGGACAGGGGAAGGTCAGCCCCAGCATTTT.

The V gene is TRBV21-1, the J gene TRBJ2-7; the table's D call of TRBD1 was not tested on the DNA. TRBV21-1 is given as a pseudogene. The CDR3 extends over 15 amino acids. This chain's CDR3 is CASSKRRQGSYEQYF. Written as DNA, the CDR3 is TGTGCCAGCAGCAAAAGGCGGCAGGGGTCATACGAGCAGTACTTC.

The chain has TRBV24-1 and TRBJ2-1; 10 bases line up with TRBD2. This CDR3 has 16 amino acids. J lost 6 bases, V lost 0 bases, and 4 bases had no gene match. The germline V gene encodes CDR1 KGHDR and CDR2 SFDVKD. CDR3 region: CATSDLASSGGNEQFF. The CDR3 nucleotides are TGTGCCACCAGTGATTTGGCGTCTAGCGGGGGCAATGAGCAGTTCTTC.

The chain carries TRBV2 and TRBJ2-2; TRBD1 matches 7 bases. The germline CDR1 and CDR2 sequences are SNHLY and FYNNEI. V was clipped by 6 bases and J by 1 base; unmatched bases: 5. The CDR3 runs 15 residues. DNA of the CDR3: TGTGCCAGCAGGGGACAGACGTTGAACACCGGGGAGCTGTTTTTT. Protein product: CASRGQTLNTGELFF.

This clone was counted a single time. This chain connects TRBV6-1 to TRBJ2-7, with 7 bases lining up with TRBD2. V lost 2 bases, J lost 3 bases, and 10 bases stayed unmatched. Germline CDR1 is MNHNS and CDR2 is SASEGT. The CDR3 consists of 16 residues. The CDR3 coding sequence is TGTGCCAGCAGTGAACCCGGATGGGGGGGAGGCTACGAGCAGTACTTC. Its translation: CASSEPGWGGGYEQYF.

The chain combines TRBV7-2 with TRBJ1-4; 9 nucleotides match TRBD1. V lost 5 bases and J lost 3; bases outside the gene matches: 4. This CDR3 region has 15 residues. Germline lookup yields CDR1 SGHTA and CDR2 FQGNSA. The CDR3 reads CASSITGGSNEKLFF. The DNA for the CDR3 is TGTGCCAGCAGCATTACAGGGGGCTCTAATGAAAAACTGTTTTTT.

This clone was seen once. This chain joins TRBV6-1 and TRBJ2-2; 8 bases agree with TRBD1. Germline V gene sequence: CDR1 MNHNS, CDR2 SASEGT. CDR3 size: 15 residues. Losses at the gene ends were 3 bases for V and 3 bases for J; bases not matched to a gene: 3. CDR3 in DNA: TGTGCCAGCAGTGAGCAGGGGGCGGACACCGGGGAGCTGTTTTTT. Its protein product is CASSEQGADTGELFF.

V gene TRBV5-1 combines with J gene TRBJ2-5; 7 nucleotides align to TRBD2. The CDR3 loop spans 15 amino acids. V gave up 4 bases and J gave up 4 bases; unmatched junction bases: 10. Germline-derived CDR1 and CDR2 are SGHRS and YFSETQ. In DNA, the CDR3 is TGCGCCAGCAGCCCCGAAGCGGGGAGTCGAGAGACCCAGTACTTC. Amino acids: CASSPEAGSRETQYF.

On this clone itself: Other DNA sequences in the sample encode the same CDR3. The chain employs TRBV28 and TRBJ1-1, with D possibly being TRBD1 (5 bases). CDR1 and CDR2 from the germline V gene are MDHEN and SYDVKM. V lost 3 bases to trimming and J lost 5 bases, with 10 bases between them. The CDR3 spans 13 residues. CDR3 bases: TGTGCCAGCAGTTTTGCAGGGAGGACTGAAGCTTTCTTT. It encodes CASSFAGRTEAFF.

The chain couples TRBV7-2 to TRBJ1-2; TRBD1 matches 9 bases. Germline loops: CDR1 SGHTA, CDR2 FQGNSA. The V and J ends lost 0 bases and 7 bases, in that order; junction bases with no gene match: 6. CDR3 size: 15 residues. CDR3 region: CASSLANRGLGGYTF. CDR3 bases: TGTGCCAGCAGCTTAGCGAACAGGGGGCTGGGTGGCTACACCTTC.

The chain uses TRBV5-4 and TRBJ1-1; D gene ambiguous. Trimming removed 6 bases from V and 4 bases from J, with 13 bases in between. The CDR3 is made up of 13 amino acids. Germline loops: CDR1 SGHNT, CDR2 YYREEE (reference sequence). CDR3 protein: CASTPVGGTEAFF. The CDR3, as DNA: TGTGCCAGCACCCCGGTCGGCGGCACTGAAGCTTTCTTT.

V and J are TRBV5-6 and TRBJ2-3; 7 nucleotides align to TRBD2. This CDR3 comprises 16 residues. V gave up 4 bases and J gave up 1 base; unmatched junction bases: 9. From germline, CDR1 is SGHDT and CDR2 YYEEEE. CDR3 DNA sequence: TGTGCCAGCAGCAAGGTGGGGGGGTGGGGCACAGATACGCAGTATTTT. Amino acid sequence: CASSKVGGWGTDTQYF.

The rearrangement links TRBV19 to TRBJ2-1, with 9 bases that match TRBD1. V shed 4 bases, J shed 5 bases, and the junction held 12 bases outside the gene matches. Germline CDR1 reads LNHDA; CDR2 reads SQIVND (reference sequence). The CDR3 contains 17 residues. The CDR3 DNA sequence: TGTGCCAGTAGTACATATCCCGGGACAGGGAAAGACAATGAGCAGTTCTTC. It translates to CASSTYPGTGKDNEQFF.

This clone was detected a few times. CDR3 sequence reads: CASSAVPEADTQYF. Here the CDR3 DNA reads TGTGCCAGCAGCGCGGTTCCAGAAGCAGATACGCAGTATTTT. The chain combines TRBV7-2 with TRBJ2-3; D remains unclear. V shed 5 bases and J shed 4 bases, with 13 bases lying between them. The CDR3 totals 14 residues. The germline CDR1 and CDR2 sequences are SGHTA and FQGNSA. Full variable domain (rest looked up from reference TRBV7-2 and TRBJ2-3): GAGVSQSPSNKVTEKGKDVELRCDPISGHTALYWYRQSLGQGLEFLIYFQGNSAPDKSGLPSDRFSAERTGGSVSTLTIQRTQQEDSAVYLCASSAVPEADTQYFGPGTRLTVL.

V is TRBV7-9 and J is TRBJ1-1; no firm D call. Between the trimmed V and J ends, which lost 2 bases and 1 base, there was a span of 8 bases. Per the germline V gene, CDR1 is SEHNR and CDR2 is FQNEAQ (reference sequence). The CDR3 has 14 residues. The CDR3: CASSLTEENTEAFF. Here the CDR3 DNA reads TGTGCCAGCAGCTTAACAGAAGAGAACACTGAAGCTTTCTTT.

DNA of the CDR3: TGTGCCAGCAGTGAACAGGGGCAGGGTGGTGAAAAACTGTTTTTT. Protein sequence: CASSEQGQGGEKLFF. This chain joins TRBV2 and TRBJ1-4, with D perhaps matching TRBD1 (6 bases). This CDR3 is built from 15 residues. Germline lookup yields CDR1 SNHLY and CDR2 FYNNEI. Trimming pared 2 bases from V and 7 bases from J, leaving 14 bases between.

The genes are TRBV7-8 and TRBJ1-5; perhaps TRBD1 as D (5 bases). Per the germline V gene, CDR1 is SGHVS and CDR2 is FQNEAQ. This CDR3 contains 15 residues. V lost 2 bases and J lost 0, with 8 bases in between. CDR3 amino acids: CASSLFGGSNQPQHF. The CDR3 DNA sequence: TGTGCCAGCAGCTTATTCGGGGGTAGCAATCAGCCCCAGCATTTT.